The subject of this entry is one T cell receptor (beta chain). What it recognizes is unknown. These data belong to a study of cytomegalovirus exposure and HLA in healthy donors. Findings of the study overall: A missense variant in DCLRE1C was later tied to TCR beta V- and J-gene trimming.

Germline CDR1 is SGHNT and CDR2 is YYREEE (reference sequence). The junction had 13 bases not matched to a gene; V was cut back by 2 bases and J by 3 bases. The length of the CDR3 is 18 residues. The PCR made use of 60 Vbeta and 13 Jbeta primers. Only in-frame clones appear in the TCRdb table, and some are missing; sequencing was by immunoSEQ multiplex PCR. The sample has 95,000 to 150,000 clones. The V gene is TRBV5-4, the J gene TRBJ2-2, with TRBD1 identical over 7 bases. This clonotype was sampled from a young man in good health and CMV-seronegative. Sequencing was done on a sample of PBMCs. The chain's CDR3 is CASSFLRQGMGDTGELFF. Here the CDR3 DNA reads TGTGCCAGCAGCTTCTTACGACAGGGTATGGGGGACACCGGGGAGCTGTTTTTT.